A selection of T cell receptor beta chains follows, all from one sample in a study of tumor-infiltrating lymphocytes in primary liver carcinoma. TCRdb itself ran the multiplex PCR reads through MiXCR, one entry per CDR3 protein. Here the sample spans 180,000 or so distinct CDR3 sequences, roughly three fifths being singletons. Specimen: peripheral blood. Every receptor here comes from a man between 40 and 49 years old with primary liver carcinoma and hepatitis B virus infection. The CDR3 runs from the conserved cysteine through the conserved F or W. Fields, in order: D gene, J gene, V gene, clone size, CDR3 DNA, CDR3 protein. D genes are given only for firm matches. Some rows have no size entry. The others give once, few or many, or a class for an expanded clone.

d_gene: .
j_gene: TRBJ2-7
v_gene: TRBV6-5
abundance: .
CDR3nt: TGTGCCAGCAGTTTAGCGAGAGACCTCTACGAGCAGTACTTC
CDR3aa: CASSLARDLYEQYF

d_gene: .
j_gene: TRBJ1-4
v_gene: TRBV11-2
abundance: .
CDR3nt: TGTGCCAGCAGCGGCGGGGCAACTAATGAAAAACTGGTTTTT
CDR3aa: CASSGGATNEKLVF

d_gene: .
j_gene: TRBJ2-5
v_gene: TRBV11-2
abundance: .
CDR3nt: TGTGCCAGCGCCAGACAGAACCAAGAGACCCAGTACTTC
CDR3aa: CASARQNQETQYF

d_gene: .
j_gene: TRBJ2-1
v_gene: TRBV4-1
abundance: few
CDR3nt: TGCGCCAGCAGCCAAGCGCGGAACGTCAGGAGCTACAATGAGCAGTTCTTC
CDR3aa: CASSQARNVRSYNEQFF

d_gene: .
j_gene: TRBJ1-1
v_gene: TRBV7-3
abundance: .
CDR3nt: TGTGCCAGCAGCTTAGGCCTAGCGAACACTGAAGCTTTCTTT
CDR3aa: CASSLGLANTEAFF

d_gene: .
j_gene: TRBJ2-7
v_gene: TRBV5-6
abundance: .
CDR3nt: TGTGCCAGCAGCTTGGAGGACAGATACGAGCAGTACTTC
CDR3aa: CASSLEDRYEQYF

d_gene: .
j_gene: TRBJ1-5
v_gene: TRBV6-6
abundance: .
CDR3nt: TGTGCCAGCAGTTACGTAGTGGGGGCTACCAATCAGCCCCAGCATTTT
CDR3aa: CASSYVVGATNQPQHF

d_gene: .
j_gene: TRBJ2-7
v_gene: TRBV12-3/TRBV12-4
abundance: few
CDR3nt: TGTGCCAGCACCCGGGACACCACCTACGAGCAGTACTTC
CDR3aa: CASTRDTTYEQYF

d_gene: TRBD2
j_gene: TRBJ2-3
v_gene: TRBV5-4
abundance: .
CDR3nt: TGTGCCAGCAGTACGGTAACCGGGACTAGCGGCGCAGATACGCAGTATTTT
CDR3aa: CASSTVTGTSGADTQYF

d_gene: .
j_gene: TRBJ2-7
v_gene: TRBV4-1
abundance: .
CDR3nt: TGCGCCAGCAGCCAAAGGGCCTTGGGTAGCGGCTCCTACGAGCAGTACTTC
CDR3aa: CASSQRALGSGSYEQYF

d_gene: .
j_gene: TRBJ2-7
v_gene: TRBV28
abundance: .
CDR3nt: TGTGCCAGCAGTTTATCAGGACCTTTAGAGCAGTACTTC
CDR3aa: CASSLSGPLEQYF

d_gene: .
j_gene: TRBJ2-1
v_gene: TRBV11-2
abundance: once
CDR3nt: TGTGCCAGCAGCTTGTTGGAGCGAGCTAACAATGAGCAGTTCTTC
CDR3aa: CASSLLERANNEQFF

d_gene: .
j_gene: TRBJ2-3
v_gene: TRBV11-2
abundance: .
CDR3nt: TGTGCCAGCAGTTTAGAGAGCAGGAGGGGCCGTCAAGATACGCAGTATTTT
CDR3aa: CASSLESRRGRQDTQYF

d_gene: .
j_gene: TRBJ2-7
v_gene: TRBV6-5
abundance: .
CDR3nt: TGTGCCAGCAGCTTCGGGACGGAATACGAGCACTACTTC
CDR3aa: CASSFGTEYEHYF

d_gene: .
j_gene: TRBJ2-3
v_gene: TRBV29-1
abundance: .
CDR3nt: TGCAGCGTTGAAGATGCGGCAGGGATGGACACAGATGCGCAGTATTTT
CDR3aa: CSVEDAAGMDTDAQYF

d_gene: TRBD2
j_gene: TRBJ2-1
v_gene: TRBV7-9
abundance: .
CDR3nt: TGTGCCAGCAGCGGACTAGCGGGGAAGAATGAGCAGTTCTTC
CDR3aa: CASSGLAGKNEQFF

d_gene: .
j_gene: TRBJ2-7
v_gene: TRBV19
abundance: .
CDR3nt: TGTGCCAGTAGTATAGCGACCACCTACGAGCAGTACTTC
CDR3aa: CASSIATTYEQYF

d_gene: .
j_gene: TRBJ1-5
v_gene: TRBV12-3/TRBV12-4
abundance: .
CDR3nt: TGTGCCAGCACCCGAGGAGATCATCCCCAGCATTTT
CDR3aa: CASTRGDHPQHF

d_gene: .
j_gene: TRBJ2-6
v_gene: TRBV6-7
abundance: once
CDR3nt: TGTGCCAGCAGGAAAGTTGTATGGGCCAACGTCCTGACTTTC
CDR3aa: CASRKVVWANVLTF

d_gene: .
j_gene: TRBJ2-5
v_gene: TRBV11-2
abundance: .
CDR3nt: TGTGCCAGCAGCGCCGGGACGGAACAAGAGACTCAGTACTTC
CDR3aa: CASSAGTEQETQYF

d_gene: .
j_gene: TRBJ2-7
v_gene: TRBV11-2
abundance: .
CDR3nt: TGTGCCAGCAGCTTCCTATACGGCTGCGAACAGTACTTC
CDR3aa: CASSFLYGCEQYF

d_gene: TRBD1
j_gene: TRBJ2-3
v_gene: TRBV6-1
abundance: .
CDR3nt: TGTGTCAGCCAGGACAGGGGGACGTCAGATACGCAGTATTTT
CDR3aa: CVSQDRGTSDTQYF

d_gene: .
j_gene: TRBJ2-7
v_gene: TRBV30
abundance: .
CDR3nt: TGTGCCTGGAGTCCTCCTGGGTCAACCTACGAGCAGTACTTT
CDR3aa: CAWSPPGSTYEQYF

d_gene: .
j_gene: TRBJ1-6
v_gene: TRBV10-2
abundance: few
CDR3nt: TGCGCCAGCAGTGAGTCGGGTGCGGTCTATAATTCACCCCTCCACTTT
CDR3aa: CASSESGAVYNSPLHF

d_gene: TRBD1
j_gene: TRBJ2-1
v_gene: TRBV29-1
abundance: .
CDR3nt: TGCAGCGTCGCCGGACAGGGGTGGAGTGAGCAGTTCTTC
CDR3aa: CSVAGQGWSEQFF

d_gene: .
j_gene: TRBJ2-7
v_gene: TRBV10-3
abundance: .
CDR3nt: .
CDR3aa: CAISQRVGQGAYEQNF

d_gene: .
j_gene: TRBJ2-2
v_gene: TRBV11-2
abundance: once
CDR3nt: TGTGTCGGCAGCTCTCCCAGTGGGCGGACCATCCCCGGGGAGCTGTTTTTT
CDR3aa: CVGSSPSGRTIPGELFF

d_gene: TRBD2
j_gene: TRBJ2-5
v_gene: TRBV4-1
abundance: .
CDR3nt: TGCGCCAGCAGCCTAAGGGAGGGAGAGACCCATTACTTC
CDR3aa: CASSLREGETHYF

d_gene: .
j_gene: TRBJ1-2
v_gene: TRBV28
abundance: .
CDR3nt: TGTGCCAGCAGTTTTCTCAGTGGCTACACCTTC
CDR3aa: CASSFLSGYTF

d_gene: .
j_gene: TRBJ2-7
v_gene: TRBV10-2
abundance: .
CDR3nt: TGCGCCAGCGGGATGAACTACGAGCAGTACTTC
CDR3aa: CASGMNYEQYF

d_gene: .
j_gene: TRBJ2-3
v_gene: TRBV4-1
abundance: .
CDR3nt: TGCGCCAGCAGCCAATTTCACTGGTTCACAGATACGCAGTATTTT
CDR3aa: CASSQFHWFTDTQYF

d_gene: TRBD1
j_gene: TRBJ1-5
v_gene: TRBV4-2
abundance: many
CDR3nt: TGTGCCAGCAGCCGAGATACAGGGGTTCAGCCCCAGCATTTT
CDR3aa: CASSRDTGVQPQHF

d_gene: TRBD2
j_gene: TRBJ2-1
v_gene: TRBV4-1
abundance: few
CDR3nt: TGCGCCAGCAGCCAAGGAGTAGCGGGAATGGGTATCGATGAGCAGTTCTTC
CDR3aa: CASSQGVAGMGIDEQFF

d_gene: TRBD1
j_gene: TRBJ2-3
v_gene: TRBV10-1
abundance: once
CDR3nt: TGCGCCAGCAGTGAGGCCGAGGGGGCTAGCACAGATACGCAGTATTTT
CDR3aa: CASSEAEGASTDTQYF

d_gene: TRBD1
j_gene: TRBJ1-2
v_gene: TRBV6-5
abundance: .
CDR3nt: TGTGCCAGCGGTTACAGCCGTACAGGGGGCGGTTATGGCTACACCTTC
CDR3aa: CASGYSRTGGGYGYTF

d_gene: TRBD1
j_gene: TRBJ2-7
v_gene: TRBV7-8
abundance: few
CDR3nt: TGTGCCAGCAGCTTCACAGGGGCCGAGCAGTACTTC
CDR3aa: CASSFTGAEQYF

d_gene: .
j_gene: TRBJ2-1
v_gene: TRBV29-1
abundance: .
CDR3nt: TGCAGCGCCACGGCCCTAGAGGTGGGCAATGAGTTGTTCTTC
CDR3aa: CSATALEVGNELFF

d_gene: .
j_gene: TRBJ2-2
v_gene: TRBV5-1
abundance: .
CDR3nt: TGCGCCAGCAGCGCCGGGACAACCACCGGGGAGCTGTTTTTT
CDR3aa: CASSAGTTTGELFF

d_gene: TRBD1
j_gene: TRBJ1-1
v_gene: TRBV6-2/TRBV6-3
abundance: few
CDR3nt: TGTGCCAGCAGGGACAGGGGAACTGAAGCTTTCTTT
CDR3aa: CASRDRGTEAFF

d_gene: TRBD1
j_gene: TRBJ1-1
v_gene: TRBV11-2
abundance: .
CDR3nt: TGTGCCAGCAGCTTAGATGGGGACAGGGGGCGCCGATACATTGAAGCTTTCTTT
CDR3aa: CASSLDGDRGRRYIEAFF

d_gene: .
j_gene: TRBJ2-7
v_gene: TRBV14
abundance: .
CDR3nt: TGTGCCAGCAGCCAAGCAGCGTGGTCCTACGAGCAGTACTTC
CDR3aa: CASSQAAWSYEQYF

d_gene: TRBD1
j_gene: TRBJ1-5
v_gene: TRBV6-6
abundance: few
CDR3nt: TGTGCCAGCAGTTACTCTACCGGGACAGTCAATCAGCCCCAGCATTTT
CDR3aa: CASSYSTGTVNQPQHF

d_gene: .
j_gene: TRBJ2-7
v_gene: TRBV4-2
abundance: many
CDR3nt: TGTGCCAGCAGCCAAGCAGGTTCCCCCCGGTGGTCTGGCGAGCAGTACTTC
CDR3aa: CASSQAGSPRWSGEQYF

d_gene: .
j_gene: TRBJ1-5
v_gene: TRBV4-1
abundance: few
CDR3nt: TGCGCCAGCAGCCAAGAAGATAGGCGGGGTAGCAATCAGCCCCAGCATTTT
CDR3aa: CASSQEDRRGSNQPQHF

d_gene: .
j_gene: TRBJ1-2
v_gene: TRBV29-1
abundance: .
CDR3nt: TGCAGCGTTCTTGAGTCGATTGGCTACACCTTC
CDR3aa: CSVLESIGYTF

d_gene: .
j_gene: TRBJ1-1
v_gene: TRBV11-2
abundance: .
CDR3nt: TGTGCCAGCAGCCCCGGTCGGGGGAGGAACACTGAAGCTTTCTTT
CDR3aa: CASSPGRGRNTEAFF

d_gene: TRBD1
j_gene: TRBJ2-1
v_gene: TRBV11-2
abundance: .
CDR3nt: TGTGCCAGTAGCCGTACAGGGGTTAAGTACAATGAGCTGTTCTTC
CDR3aa: CASSRTGVKYNELFF

d_gene: .
j_gene: TRBJ1-1
v_gene: TRBV6-2/TRBV6-3
abundance: few
CDR3nt: TGTGCCAGCAGTCAGGGCGCTGAAGCTTTCTTT
CDR3aa: CASSQGAEAFF

d_gene: .
j_gene: TRBJ2-7
v_gene: TRBV29-1
abundance: .
CDR3nt: TGCAGCGTTGATAGGCAGGGAGGCGAGCAGTACTTC
CDR3aa: CSVDRQGGEQYF